These 2 T cell receptor beta chains came from one sample sequenced in a study of control samples from healthy donors and cancer patients. Sequencing was performed with immunoSEQ multiplex PCR; in TCRdb, only in-frame clones are kept and a portion is missing. Among more than 95,000 clones listed, roughly nine tenths were seen once. What was sequenced was PBMCs. These receptor sequences come from a woman aged 50 to 65 with colorectal cancer.

The genes are TRBV3-1 (or the pseudogene TRBV3-2) and TRBJ1-3; D uncertain. The CDR3 is 16 residues long. Germline assignment: CDR1 LGHDT and CDR2 YNNKEL (reference sequence). V was cut by 4 bases and J by 3 bases, with 16 bases left in between. This CDR3 reads CASSLTWGFGGNTIYF. The CDR3 DNA is TGTGCCAGCAGCCTAACCTGGGGTTTCGGTGGAAACACCATATATTTT.

The chain uses TRBV10-2 and TRBJ2-2; possibly TRBD1 for D (5 bases). Looked up from germline, CDR1 is WSHSY and CDR2 is SAAADI. This CDR3 comprises 14 residues. V dropped 5 bases and J dropped 1 base, with 8 bases sitting between them. The CDR3 DNA sequence: TGCGCCAGCAGTTCGACAGAGAACACCGGGGAGCTGTTTTTT. This translates into CASSSTENTGELFF.